The subject of this entry is one T cell receptor (beta chain). Its antigen has not been determined. No clone much larger than this one lies a single base away; base qualities are absent. These data come from a study of blood T cell repertoires in COVID-19 (TCRdb year 2020). Context from the whole study: Collaborator samples came from the United States, Italy and Spain and covered acute and convalescent phases of COVID-19. Nearly every sample came with metadata listing a de-identified subject ID, COVID-19 status, age in years and sex. The prospective study material was composed of cDNA or gDNA derived from T cells, B-cell-depleted T cells, or PBMCs. Samples were obtained from the ongoing ImmuneRACE study (first 160 participants) and from over 1,000 subjects provided by 6 global collaborators. Subjects who had been exposed to COVID-19, were actively infected with it, or had recovered from it provided the deeply sampled blood TCRbeta repertoires that made up the dataset. The repertoires were made available in a free public database intended to serve as a resource for research on the immune response to SARS-CoV-2. HLA class I and class II types, where available, came from metadata supplied by the sample provider rather than from assay-based typing.

Whole blood was collected in K2EDTA tubes by collaborating institutions according to the institutions' own protocols. For TCRbeta analysis, collaborators shipped samples as frozen whole blood, isolated PBMCs, or DNA extracted from either of those sample types. TCRbeta CDR3 regions were amplified from genomic DNA using the immunoSEQ Assay, a bias-controlled multiplex PCR. The paper's processing steps were these. Within the assay, amplification of reference gene primers was used to estimate how many nucleated cells each sample contained. To quantify the absolute abundance of each unique TCRbeta CDR3 rearrangement, sequence reads were collapsed and filtered. For each sample, productive Simpson clonality was calculated as the square root of Simpson's diversity index over productive rearrangements. TCRdb obtained this table from immuneACCESS and retained in-frame rearrangements with V and J assigned. These tables miss some clones; where compared with another copy, unresolved V genes account for less than half of the shortfall, and the remainder is unexplained. The V and J calls and clone size are taken from that table; D and trimming were inferred from the DNA. The sample yields about 83,000 clones; around 84% were counted once. The ten top clones hold 22% of the sample.

Reading from cysteine to phenylalanine, the CDR3 counts 13 amino acids. This entry keeps only the CDR3 DNA: 39 bases, framed from base 1. Compared with germline, V lacks 3 bases and J lacks 3 bases; bases without a gene match: 2. The research as a whole found: How much clinical and demographic metadata was included differed by source and by participant, and the metadata was provided uncurated.

The sample was peripheral blood. The receptor's source is a woman over 75 in a cohort sampled during active or convalescent COVID-19. The V and J genes are TRBV12-3 or TRBV12-4 and TRBJ2-7, and 7 junctional nucleotides match TRBD1. This receptor has the CDR3 CASSLGTVYEQYF. Read as DNA, the sequence is TGTGCCAGCAGTTTGGGGACAGTCTACGAGCAGTACTTC.